This note documents a single T cell receptor (beta chain) sequence. The record originates from a study of blood T cell repertoires in COVID-19. The V and J ends lost 4 bases and 0 bases, in that order; junction bases with no gene match: 4. Germline lookup yields CDR1 SGHRS and CDR2 YFSETQ. The CDR3 spans 15 residues. Profiled with immunoSEQ multiplex PCR; TCRdb holds only in-frame clones, not every one. The data contain about 200,000 clones, more than 75% of them singletons. Participants, about 18 to 90 years old, spanned 25 or so US areas. Cohorts were assigned according to the clinical history that participants reported.

The sequencing input was PBMCs or T cells enriched from blood (not recorded which). The clonotype was recovered from a man aged 35 to 55 with acute COVID-19. The chain joins TRBV5-1 to TRBJ2-3; 8 bases align to TRBD2. The CDR3 protein is CASSLSGISTDTQYF. CDR3 nucleotide sequence: TGCGCCAGCAGCCTTAGCGGGATTAGCACAGATACGCAGTATTTT.